A single sample is the source of the 10 T cell receptor beta chains below, sequenced in a study of blood T cell repertoires in COVID-19 (dated by TCRdb to 2020 to 2022). The method behind the library was the immunoSEQ multiplex PCR assay. In its TCRdb copy, this immuneACCESS table keeps in-frame sequences only and misses some clones. Where compared with another copy, unresolved V genes explain less than half of these, and the others have no known cause. The sample yields approximately 300,000 clones; approximately 90% were counted once. Clones ranked in the top ten supply under 11% of the sample. What was sequenced was PBMCs or T cells enriched from blood (not recorded which). The receptors derive from a woman aged 18-29 years who had recovered from COVID-19.

This sequence joins TRBV29-1 and TRBJ1-3, with TRBD1 matching over 7 bases. Germline V lookup: CDR1 SQVTM, CDR2 ANQGSEA. The CDR3 is 14 amino acids. V trimming: 7 bases; J trimming: 0 bases; junction bases outside the gene matches: 6. The CDR3 bases are TGCAGCGCTAGACAGGGCGTCTCTGGAAACACCATATATTTT. It encodes CSARQGVSGNTIYF.

The chain joins TRBV5-4 to TRBJ1-6; a possible D gene is TRBD1 (6 bases). In germline, CDR1 is SGHNT, CDR2 YYREEE (reference sequence). V dropped 2 bases and J dropped 7 bases, with 10 bases sitting between them. The CDR3 has 14 amino acids. CDR3 sequence reads: CASSLHQGNSPLHF. DNA for the CDR3: TGTGCCAGCAGCTTACATCAGGGGAATTCACCCCTCCACTTT.

This rearrangement joins TRBV5-1 to TRBJ2-7, with 10 nucleotides matching TRBD1. The CDR3 consists of 15 residues. Trimming took 4 bases from V and 2 from J; bases not matched to a gene: 6. Germline assignment: CDR1 SGHRS and CDR2 YFSETQ. The CDR3: CASSPTGQGAYEQYF. CDR3 bases: TGCGCCAGCAGCCCGACTGGACAGGGGGCCTACGAGCAGTACTTC.

The J gene is TRBJ1-5, the V gene TRBV24-1; D gene uncertain. The CDR3 length is 12 residues. Germline assignment: CDR1 KGHDR and CDR2 SFDVKD. Trimming cost V 3 bases and J 5 bases, with 4 bases left between them. Written as DNA, the CDR3 is TGTGCCACCAGTGATCCCGATCAGCCCCAGCATTTT. Residues: CATSDPDQPQHF.

The chain carries TRBV29-1 and TRBJ1-3; TRBD1 might be the D (5 bases). Germline V lookup: CDR1 SQVTM, CDR2 ANQGSEA. This CDR3 is 12 amino acids long. The V end was cut by 3 bases, the J end by 3 bases, with 6 bases between. CDR3 loop: CSVETDGNTIYF. The CDR3 DNA reads TGCAGCGTTGAGACAGATGGAAACACCATATATTTT.

The chain is built from TRBV29-1 and TRBJ2-1, with TRBD1 as a possible D gene (6 bases). V lost 2 bases and J lost 9, with 11 bases in between. The length of the CDR3 is 12 residues. Per the germline V gene, CDR1 is SQVTM and CDR2 is ANQGSEA. The CDR3 DNA follows: TGCAGCGTTGAAAGGGGGTCCCGTGAGCAGTTCTTC. It specifies CSVERGSREQFF.

The J gene is TRBJ1-6, the V gene TRBV28; TRBD1 might be the D (6 bases). The CDR3 length is 15 residues. CDR1 and CDR2 from the germline V gene are MDHEN and SYDVKM. V dropped 6 bases and J dropped 9 bases, with 18 bases sitting between them. CDR3 nucleotides: TGTGCCAGCAGAGTGGAGGACAGACCCTCTTCACCCCTCCACTTT. As protein: CASRVEDRPSSPLHF.

This clone was seen a few times. The V gene is TRBV24-1, the J gene TRBJ2-5; a possible D gene is TRBD2 (5 bases). V was cut by 10 bases and J by 0 bases, with 11 bases left in between. Germline V gene data show CDR1 as KGHDR and CDR2 as SFDVKD. This CDR3 is built from 13 residues. CDR3 in amino acids: CATTKGDQETQYF. In DNA, the CDR3 is TGTGCCACTACGAAGGGAGACCAAGAGACCCAGTACTTC.

The rearrangement uses TRBV2 and TRBJ1-4, with D perhaps TRBD1 (5 bases). The germline V gene has CDR1 SNHLY and CDR2 FYNNEI. Trimming shortened V by 6 bases and J by 8 bases, and 10 bases separated the two germline ends. The length of the CDR3 is 12 residues. The CDR3 sequence: CASRVYREKLFF. The DNA of the CDR3 is TGTGCCAGCAGAGTTTACAGGGAAAAACTGTTTTTT.

V and J are TRBV2 and TRBJ1-4, with TRBD1 matching 7 bases. This CDR3 spans 13 amino acids. The germline V gene has CDR1 SNHLY and CDR2 FYNNEI. Trimming cost V 9 bases and J 4 bases; bases outside gene matches: 5. The CDR3 nucleotides are TGTGCCAGTCACGGGACAGATAATGAAAAACTGTTTTTT. Translating it yields CASHGTDNEKLFF. Combining the CDR3 with reference TRBV2 and TRBJ1-4 gives the whole variable domain EPEVTQTPSHQVTQMGQEVILRCVPISNHLYFYWYRQILGQKVEFLVSFYNNEISEKSEIFDDQFSVERPDGSNFTLKIRSTKLEDSAMYFCASHGTDNEKLFFGSGTQLSVL.